The 22 T cell receptor beta chains reported below all come from one sample, sequenced in a study of spatial heterogeneity in lung cancer. Sample time point: sample taken at primary tumor resection. TCRdb re-derived calls from the 5' RACE reads in MiXCR, one entry per CDR3 protein. The table lists 45,000 to 55,000 distinct CDR3 sequences, roughly 5.2% of them singletons. Source: PBMCs, taken at surgery. These receptors originate from a male donor with early-stage non-small cell lung cancer.

This clonotype was detected many times. This chain joins TRBV3-1 and TRBJ1-3; a possible D gene is TRBD1 (6 bases). The CDR3 is 14 residues long. Germline V CDR1 and CDR2: LGHDT, YNNKEL (reference sequence). Trimming pared 7 bases from V and 0 bases from J, leaving 10 bases between. CDR3 DNA sequence: TGTGCCAGCACACAGGGAAGCTCTGGAAACACCATATATTTT. Residues: CASTQGSSGNTIYF.

There are many counts of this clonotype. This chain joins TRBV28 and TRBJ2-7; TRBD2 agrees at 12 bases. V lost 7 bases, J lost 6 bases, and 10 bases stayed unmatched. From germline, CDR1 is MDHEN and CDR2 SYDVKM. The CDR3 covers 15 residues. The CDR3 coding sequence is TGTGCCAGCATCCCTACTAGCGGGAGGTCTATCGAGCAGTACTTC. It yields the protein CASIPTSGRSIEQYF.

This clonotype was recorded many times. The rearrangement joins TRBV20-1 to TRBJ2-1; the match to TRBD2 covers 9 bases. Germline CDR1 DFQATT, CDR2 SNEGSKA (reference sequence). CDR3 length: 15 amino acids. V was pared by 1 base and J by 4 bases, with 5 bases of the junction left unmatched. CDR3 nucleotides: TGCAGTGCTAGAGCTAGCGGGATAGTATACAATGAGCAGTTCTTC. Its protein product is CSARASGIVYNEQFF.

In its sample, this clonotype was seen many times. The gene calls are TRBV20-1 and TRBJ1-1; no reliable D call. The CDR3 loop spans 12 amino acids. Per germline, CDR1 DFQATT and CDR2 SNEGSKA (reference sequence). Trimming cost V 6 bases and J 1 base, with 9 bases left between them. Here the CDR3 DNA reads TGCAGTGCAGGGCACCCGAACACTGAAGCTTTCTTT. Amino acid sequence: CSAGHPNTEAFF.

In this sample, this clonotype turned up many times. In DNA form, the CDR3 reads TGCAGTGCTAGAAAACCTACAGTAAGCTCCTACAATGAGCAGTTCTTC. It encodes CSARKPTVSSYNEQFF. The chain links TRBV20-1 to TRBJ2-1; no firm D call. Between the trimmed V and J ends, which lost 2 bases and 0 bases, there was a span of 14 bases. The CDR3 has 16 residues. Per the germline V gene, CDR1 is DFQATT and CDR2 is SNEGSKA (reference sequence).

As to this clonotype: This may be a read error, as it is one base from a much larger clone. This chain joins TRBV20-1 and TRBJ2-2; 10 nucleotides align to TRBD2. The germline V gene has CDR1 DFQATT and CDR2 SNEGSKA (reference sequence). The CDR3 consists of 14 residues. V trimming: 6 bases; J trimming: 4 bases; junction bases outside the gene matches: 5. The CDR3 nucleotides read TGCAGTGCCTGGGCTAGCGGGAGCACCGGGGAGCTGTTTTTT. This encodes CSAWASGSTGELFF.

Concerning this clonotype itself: At one end the junction does not follow the germline gene, possibly because of a read error. This chain connects TRBV11-2 to TRBJ2-5, with no clear D. Germline V lookup: CDR1 SGHAT, CDR2 FQNNGV. The CDR3 is made up of 13 amino acids. CDR3 residues: CASGLEPEETQYF. The CDR3 DNA reads TGTGCCAGCGGCTTAGAACCGGAAGAGACCCAGTACTTC. The variable domain in full, completed from reference TRBV11-2 and TRBJ2-5, reads EAGVAQSPRYKIIEKRQSVAFWCNPISGHATLYWYQQILGQGPKLLIQFQNNGVVDDSQLPKDRFSAERLKGVDSTLKIQPAKLEDSAVYLCASGLEPEETQYFGPGTRLLVL.

This clonotype was picked up many times. The V and J genes are TRBV29-1 and TRBJ1-1; possibly TRBD1 for D (5 bases). CDR1 is SQVTM and CDR2 is ANQGSEA in the germline V gene. The germline V and J ends were trimmed by 5 bases and 4 bases, with 11 bases remaining between them. The CDR3 extends over 12 amino acids. The CDR3 coding sequence is TGCAGCGTTCGGTCCCAGGGCACTGAAGCTTTCTTT. It encodes CSVRSQGTEAFF.

This clonotype was found many times. The rearrangement uses TRBV6-2 or TRBV6-3 and TRBJ1-5, with D perhaps matching TRBD1 (5 bases). The CDR3 covers 14 residues. The V end was cut by 7 bases, the J end by 5 bases, with 15 bases between. Germline loops: CDR1 MNHEY, CDR2 SVGEGT. In nucleotides, the CDR3 is TGTGCCAGCACGGGCCAGGGAAAAGATCAGCCCCAGCATTTT. The encoded protein is CASTGQGKDQPQHF.

There are a few counts of this clonotype. The chain carries TRBV10-3 and TRBJ1-1; D is possibly TRBD1 (6 bases). Trimming cost V 10 bases and J 6 bases, with 15 bases left between them. The CDR3 is 12 amino acids. Germline V gene data show CDR1 as ENHRY and CDR2 as SYGVKD. In DNA, the CDR3 is TGTGCCAGCAACAGGGCGGGGGCTGAAGCTTTCTTT. Protein: CASNRAGAEAFF.

This clonotype appeared many times. This sequence joins TRBV30 and TRBJ1-1, with no clear D. Trimming stripped 0 bases from V and 2 bases from J, with 10 bases between. The CDR3 is 14 amino acids. Germline CDR1 GTSNPN, CDR2 SVGIG (reference sequence). CDR3: CAWSVVGVNTEAFF. The CDR3, as DNA: TGTGCCTGGAGTGTTGTCGGGGTTAACACTGAAGCTTTCTTT.

This clonotype was counted many times. The rearrangement links TRBV12-3 or TRBV12-4 to TRBJ1-6, with no clear D. There are 11 residues in the CDR3. V lost 2 bases, J lost 13 bases, and 6 bases lay in between. CDR3 residues: CASSLRGPLHF. Written as DNA, the CDR3 is TGTGCCAGCAGTTTACGTGGGCCCCTCCACTTT.

This clonotype was counted ten times or more. The rearrangement joins TRBV20-1 to TRBJ2-7, with 8 bases that match TRBD2. The CDR3 sequence is 14 residues long. Trimming at V came to 1 base and at J to 2 bases, leaving 4 bases not matched to a gene. Germline V CDR1 and CDR2: DFQATT, SNEGSKA (reference sequence). The CDR3 bases are TGCAGTGCTAGAGGGGTAGCGGGACCCTACGAGCAGTACTTC. Its protein is CSARGVAGPYEQYF.

In its sample, this clonotype was seen many times. The genes are TRBV20-1 and TRBJ2-7; 8 bases align to TRBD2. V trimming: 0 bases; J trimming: 4 bases; junction bases outside the gene matches: 14. Germline values: CDR1 DFQATT, CDR2 SNEGSKA (reference sequence). There are 17 residues in the CDR3. This CDR3 reads CSARDSKTGGPRYEQYF. The CDR3 bases are TGCAGTGCTAGAGATTCGAAGACGGGAGGGCCGAGGTACGAGCAGTACTTC.

The table lists this clonotype with many counts. The rearrangement joins TRBV18 to TRBJ2-7, with TRBD1 matching over 10 bases. The CDR3 extends over 14 amino acids. Germline V CDR1 and CDR2: KGHSH, LQKENI. V lost 4 bases to trimming and J lost 2 bases; unmatched junction nucleotides: 2. CDR3 residues: CASSRGTGAYEQYF. The CDR3 DNA is TGTGCCAGCTCACGCGGGACAGGGGCCTACGAGCAGTACTTC.

This clonotype was observed at least ten times. The chain employs TRBV20-1 and TRBJ1-1; 9 nucleotides match TRBD1. With 6 bases clipped from V and 6 bases from J, the junction kept 8 bases outside the gene matches. The CDR3 loop spans 13 amino acids. The V gene's germline CDR1 is DFQATT and CDR2 SNEGSKA (reference sequence). CDR3 coding DNA: TGCAGTGCCGTACAGGGGGCCGTCCCTGAAGCTTTCTTT. Translated: CSAVQGAVPEAFF.

This clonotype showed up many times. The rearrangement uses TRBV10-3 and TRBJ2-7, with TRBD2 matching over 12 bases. CDR1 and CDR2 (germline): ENHRY, SYGVKD. V gave up 2 bases and J gave up 0 bases; unmatched junction bases: 2. The length of the CDR3 is 16 residues. CDR3 nucleotides: TGTGCCATCAGTGAGGTGACTAGCGGGAGCTCCTACGAGCAGTACTTC. Its translation is CAISEVTSGSSYEQYF.

This clonotype was seen at least ten times. The chain is built from TRBV10-3 and TRBJ2-5; D is uncertain. Germline V CDR1 and CDR2: ENHRY, SYGVKD. This CDR3 spans 16 amino acids. V gave up 0 bases and J gave up 4 bases, with 15 bases separating them. Here the CDR3 DNA reads TGTGCCATCAGTGAGTCGACTTATGGAGACCGAGAGACCCAGTACTTC. Its protein is CAISESTYGDRETQYF.

This clonotype was seen at least ten times. This chain uses TRBV7-8 with TRBJ1-1, with D perhaps matching TRBD1 (6 bases). V was shortened by 4 bases and J by 1 base, with 16 bases between the two germline ends. CDR3 size: 16 residues. Germline CDR1 reads SGHVS; CDR2 reads FQNEAQ. The CDR3 DNA reads as TGTGCCAGCAGCTCGGGACTCAGGGGAAAGAACACTGAAGCTTTCTTT. Its protein is CASSSGLRGKNTEAFF.

This clonotype appeared many times. The gene calls are TRBV7-2 and TRBJ2-1; 7 nucleotides line up with TRBD1. Germline trimming cut 0 bases from V and 4 bases from J; bases unmatched to any gene: 6. In germline, CDR1 is SGHTA, CDR2 FQGNSA. The CDR3 length is 16 residues. The CDR3 bases are TGTGCCAGCAGCTTAGCAACAGGGGCTAAGTACAATGAGCAGTTCTTC. Translating gives CASSLATGAKYNEQFF.

Many counts were recorded for this clonotype. The rearrangement links TRBV18 to TRBJ1-1; perhaps TRBD1 as D (5 bases). Germline CDR1 is KGHSH and CDR2 is LQKENI. The CDR3 is 13 residues long. Trimming removed 3 bases at V and 7 bases at J, with 12 bases between. The CDR3 loop is CASSPAPGLEAFF. The CDR3 nucleotides are TGTGCCAGCTCACCGGCCCCGGGACTTGAAGCTTTCTTT.

This clonotype was seen at least ten times. The chain is built from TRBV5-1 and TRBJ2-5; 15 bases line up with TRBD2. The germline V gene has CDR1 SGHRS and CDR2 YFSETQ. V was clipped by 4 bases and J by 5 bases; unmatched bases: 6. The CDR3 runs to 16 residues. CDR3 nucleotide sequence: TGCGCCAGCAGCCAAGGGACTAGCGGGAGGTCGGAGACCCAGTACTTC. It translates to CASSQGTSGRSETQYF.